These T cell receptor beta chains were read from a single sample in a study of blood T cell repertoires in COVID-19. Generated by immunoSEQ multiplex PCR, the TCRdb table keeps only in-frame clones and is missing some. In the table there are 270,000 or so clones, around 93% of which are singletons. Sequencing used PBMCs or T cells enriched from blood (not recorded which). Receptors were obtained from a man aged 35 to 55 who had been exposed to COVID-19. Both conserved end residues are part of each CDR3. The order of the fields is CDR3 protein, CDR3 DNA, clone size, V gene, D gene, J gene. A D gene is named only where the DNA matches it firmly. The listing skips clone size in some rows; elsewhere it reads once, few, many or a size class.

CDR3 protein: CASSFGRGTLNTEAFF
CDR3 DNA: TGTGCCAGCAGTTTCGGACGGGGGACTTTGAACACTGAAGCTTTCTTT
clone size: NA
V gene: TRBV27
D gene: NA
J gene: TRBJ1-1

CDR3 protein: CASSQGGTSIETQYF
CDR3 DNA: TGCGCCAGCAGCCAAGGGGGGACTAGCATAGAGACCCAGTACTTC
clone size: NA
V gene: TRBV4-1
D gene: TRBD2
J gene: TRBJ2-5

CDR3 protein: CATTGTGDPKTQYF
CDR3 DNA: TGTGCCACTACCGGGACAGGGGACCCCAAGACCCAGTACTTC
clone size: NA
V gene: TRBV27
D gene: TRBD1
J gene: TRBJ2-5

CDR3 protein: CASSRVEGSNQPQHF
CDR3 DNA: TGTGCCAGCTCACGGGTGGAGGGAAGCAATCAGCCCCAGCATTTT
clone size: NA
V gene: TRBV18
D gene: NA
J gene: TRBJ1-5

CDR3 protein: CASSNPDRDNSPLHF
CDR3 DNA: TGTGCCAGCAGCAATCCGGACAGAGATAATTCACCCCTCCACTTT
clone size: NA
V gene: TRBV5-4
D gene: NA
J gene: TRBJ1-6

CDR3 protein: CASSSFLSSTGELFF
CDR3 DNA: TGTGCCAGTAGTTCCTTTTTGTCGAGCACCGGGGAGCTGTTTTTT
clone size: few
V gene: TRBV19
D gene: NA
J gene: TRBJ2-2

CDR3 protein: CASSLGGTRVTLGYTF
CDR3 DNA: TGTGCCAGCAGCTTAGGGGGCACCAGGGTGACTCTTGGCTACACCTTC
clone size: NA
V gene: TRBV7-9
D gene: NA
J gene: TRBJ1-2

CDR3 protein: CATGLSRGTQHF
CDR3 DNA: TGTGCCACAGGACTCTCGAGAGGGACCCAGCATTTT
clone size: NA
V gene: TRBV15
D gene: NA
J gene: TRBJ1-5

CDR3 protein: CASSYKGAGQPQHF
CDR3 DNA: TGTGCCAGCAGTTACAAGGGGGCGGGTCAGCCCCAGCATTTT
clone size: NA
V gene: TRBV6-6
D gene: TRBD1
J gene: TRBJ1-5

CDR3 protein: CASRELRTAQPQHF
CDR3 DNA: TGTGCCAGCCGAGAATTAAGGACAGCACAGCCCCAGCATTTT
clone size: once
V gene: TRBV6-5
D gene: NA
J gene: TRBJ1-5

CDR3 protein: CASTLTENYGYTF
CDR3 DNA: TGTGCCAGTACCTTAACAGAAAACTATGGCTACACCTTC
clone size: NA
V gene: TRBV19
D gene: NA
J gene: TRBJ1-2

CDR3 protein: CASGFEHSPLHF
CDR3 DNA: TGTGCTAGTGGTTTTGAGCATTCACCCCTCCACTTT
clone size: NA
V gene: TRBV12-5
D gene: NA
J gene: TRBJ1-6

CDR3 protein: CASSPPGLATGELFF
CDR3 DNA: TGTGCCAGCTCACCACCGGGACTAGCGACCGGGGAGCTGTTTTTT
clone size: NA
V gene: TRBV18
D gene: TRBD2
J gene: TRBJ2-2

CDR3 protein: CASSLYGTGTEAFF
CDR3 DNA: TGTGCCAGCAGCCTGTACGGGACAGGCACTGAAGCTTTCTTT
clone size: NA
V gene: TRBV11-2
D gene: TRBD1
J gene: TRBJ1-1

CDR3 protein: CASSIGGRSPLHF
CDR3 DNA: TGTGCCAGTAGTATTGGGGGCCGTTCACCCCTCCACTTT
clone size: NA
V gene: TRBV19
D gene: NA
J gene: TRBJ1-6

CDR3 protein: CASSRAGSGSGSTGELFF
CDR3 DNA: TGTGCCAGTAGTAGAGCGGGTAGCGGGAGTGGTAGCACCGGGGAGCTGTTTTTT
clone size: once
V gene: TRBV19
D gene: TRBD2
J gene: TRBJ2-2

CDR3 protein: CATSDGQGGSPLHF
CDR3 DNA: TGTGCCACCAGTGACGGACAGGGGGGTTCACCCCTCCACTTT
clone size: NA
V gene: TRBV24-1
D gene: TRBD1
J gene: TRBJ1-6

CDR3 protein: CASTTDRGVGELFF
CDR3 DNA: TGTGCCAGCACCACCGACAGGGGAGTCGGGGAGCTGTTTTTT
clone size: NA
V gene: TRBV28
D gene: TRBD1
J gene: TRBJ2-2

CDR3 protein: CASIDRGRNQPQHF
CDR3 DNA: TGTGCCAGCATCGACAGGGGACGAAATCAGCCCCAGCATTTT
clone size: NA
V gene: TRBV28
D gene: TRBD1
J gene: TRBJ1-5

CDR3 protein: CASRSGPGQGASNQPQHF
CDR3 DNA: TGCGCCAGCAGAAGCGGCCCGGGACAGGGGGCGAGCAATCAGCCCCAGCATTTT
clone size: NA
V gene: TRBV10-2
D gene: TRBD1
J gene: TRBJ1-5

CDR3 protein: CAWTGQTGNTIYF
CDR3 DNA: TGTGCCTGGACTGGGCAGACTGGAAACACCATATATTTT
clone size: NA
V gene: TRBV30
D gene: NA
J gene: TRBJ1-3

CDR3 protein: CASGEGGSISNEKLFF
CDR3 DNA: TGTGCCAGCGGGGAAGGAGGTAGTATTAGTAATGAAAAACTGTTTTTT
clone size: NA
V gene: TRBV28
D gene: NA
J gene: TRBJ1-4

CDR3 protein: CASSPGDRAFF
CDR3 DNA: TGTGCCAGCAGCCCAGGGGACAGGGCTTTCTTT
clone size: NA
V gene: TRBV12-3/TRBV12-4
D gene: TRBD1
J gene: TRBJ1-1

CDR3 protein: CASSGTGGSNEKLFF
CDR3 DNA: TGCGCCAGCAGCGGGACAGGGGGGTCTAATGAAAAACTGTTTTTT
clone size: NA
V gene: TRBV5-1
D gene: TRBD1
J gene: TRBJ1-4

CDR3 protein: CASSQGEVAGELFF
CDR3 DNA: TGCGCCAGCAGCCAAGGAGAGGTTGCCGGGGAGCTGTTTTTT
clone size: NA
V gene: TRBV4-3
D gene: NA
J gene: TRBJ2-2

CDR3 protein: CASSGQGSNTEAFF
CDR3 DNA: TGCGCCAGCAGCGGACAGGGGTCTAACACTGAAGCTTTCTTT
clone size: NA
V gene: TRBV10-2
D gene: TRBD1
J gene: TRBJ1-1

CDR3 protein: CASRNIRDSRRNEQFF
CDR3 DNA: TGTGCCAGCAGGAACATTCGGGACTCCCGGCGAAATGAGCAGTTCTTC
clone size: NA
V gene: TRBV28
D gene: NA
J gene: TRBJ2-1

CDR3 protein: CASSLTGTGMDTQYF
CDR3 DNA: TGTGCCAGCAGCTTAACAGGGACAGGGATGGATACGCAGTATTTT
clone size: NA
V gene: TRBV7-3
D gene: TRBD1
J gene: TRBJ2-3

CDR3 protein: CASSRRTAYNEQFF
CDR3 DNA: TGCGCCAGCAGCCGAAGGACTGCTTACAATGAGCAGTTCTTC
clone size: NA
V gene: TRBV4-1
D gene: NA
J gene: TRBJ2-1

CDR3 protein: CASRTGEFFNYGYTF
CDR3 DNA: TGTGCCAGCCGGACAGGGGAGTTTTTTAACTATGGCTACACCTTC
clone size: NA
V gene: TRBV2
D gene: TRBD1
J gene: TRBJ1-2

CDR3 protein: CAWNLREVAPTGELFF
CDR3 DNA: TGTGCCTGGAATTTGCGGGAGGTAGCGCCCACCGGGGAGCTGTTTTTT
clone size: NA
V gene: TRBV30
D gene: TRBD2
J gene: TRBJ2-2

CDR3 protein: CASSLPEQGFPYEQYF
CDR3 DNA: TGCGCCAGCAGCTTACCCGAACAGGGATTCCCCTACGAGCAGTACTTC
clone size: NA
V gene: TRBV5-1
D gene: NA
J gene: TRBJ2-7

CDR3 protein: CASSDSAGFERGPKYF
CDR3 DNA: TGTGCCAGCAGTGACTCGGCGGGCTTCGAGCGGGGGCCCAAGTATTTT
clone size: NA
V gene: TRBV6-4
D gene: TRBD2
J gene: TRBJ2-3

CDR3 protein: CASRTRTGGGYEQYF
CDR3 DNA: TGCGCCAGCAGGACTCGGACAGGGGGCGGCTACGAGCAGTACTTC
clone size: NA
V gene: TRBV5-1
D gene: TRBD1
J gene: TRBJ2-7

CDR3 protein: CSVGSGRATGTGELFF
CDR3 DNA: TGCAGCGTTGGTAGCGGGAGGGCTACGGGCACCGGGGAGCTGTTTTTT
clone size: NA
V gene: TRBV29-1
D gene: TRBD2
J gene: TRBJ2-2

CDR3 protein: CASSWTSGDTYEQYF
CDR3 DNA: TGTGCCAGCAGTTGGACTAGCGGGGATACCTACGAGCAGTACTTC
clone size: NA
V gene: TRBV27
D gene: TRBD2
J gene: TRBJ2-7

CDR3 protein: CAWSVTTPSLNTEAFF
CDR3 DNA: TGTGCCTGGAGTGTGACAACACCAAGTTTGAACACTGAAGCTTTCTTT
clone size: NA
V gene: TRBV30
D gene: NA
J gene: TRBJ1-1

CDR3 protein: CASSQEGGPGYMNTEAFF
CDR3 DNA: TGCGCCAGCAGCCAAGAGGGGGGGCCTGGGTACATGAACACTGAAGCTTTCTTT
clone size: NA
V gene: TRBV4-3
D gene: NA
J gene: TRBJ1-1

CDR3 protein: CASSQEWGGLNEKLFF
CDR3 DNA: TGTGCCAGCAGCCAAGAATGGGGAGGGCTTAATGAAAAACTGTTTTTT
clone size: NA
V gene: TRBV3-1/TRBV3-2
D gene: NA
J gene: TRBJ1-4

CDR3 protein: CASSPGQNQPQHF
CDR3 DNA: TGTGCCAGCAGCCCAGGACAGAACCAGCCCCAGCATTTT
clone size: NA
V gene: TRBV21-1
D gene: NA
J gene: TRBJ1-5

CDR3 protein: CASSYRQGGGELFF
CDR3 DNA: TGCGCCAGCAGCTACCGACAGGGCGGCGGGGAGCTGTTTTTT
clone size: NA
V gene: TRBV5-1
D gene: TRBD1
J gene: TRBJ2-2

CDR3 protein: CASSQDQGNSPLHF
CDR3 DNA: TGTGCCAGCAGCCAAGATCAGGGAAACTCACCCCTCCACTTT
clone size: few
V gene: TRBV3-1/TRBV3-2
D gene: NA
J gene: TRBJ1-6

CDR3 protein: CASSLNRHLSEQYF
CDR3 DNA: TGTGCCAGCAGCTTAAACAGGCATTTGTCAGAGCAGTACTTC
clone size: NA
V gene: TRBV13
D gene: NA
J gene: TRBJ2-7

CDR3 protein: CASSFKGAGYGYTF
CDR3 DNA: TGTGCCAGCAGTTTCAAGGGGGCCGGCTATGGCTACACCTTC
clone size: NA
V gene: TRBV28
D gene: TRBD1
J gene: TRBJ1-2

CDR3 protein: CASSLVQEVGAFF
CDR3 DNA: TGTGCCAGCAGCTTAGTTCAGGAGGTTGGCGCTTTCTTT
clone size: NA
V gene: TRBV7-2
D gene: NA
J gene: TRBJ1-1

CDR3 protein: CSVEDRGYTF
CDR3 DNA: TGCAGCGTTGAAGACAGGGGCTACACCTTC
clone size: NA
V gene: TRBV29-1
D gene: NA
J gene: TRBJ1-2

CDR3 protein: CASRASGGTGELFF
CDR3 DNA: TGCGCCAGCAGAGCTAGCGGAGGAACCGGGGAGCTGTTTTTT
clone size: NA
V gene: TRBV10-1
D gene: TRBD2
J gene: TRBJ2-2

CDR3 protein: CASSMGQTTEAFF
CDR3 DNA: TGTGCCAGTAGTATGGGACAGACCACTGAAGCTTTCTTT
clone size: NA
V gene: TRBV19
D gene: TRBD1
J gene: TRBJ1-1